Below, 28 T cell receptor beta chains from the same sample are listed, as sequenced in a study of blood T cell repertoires in COVID-19. This table comes from immunoSEQ multiplex PCR, and its TCRdb copy is limited to in-frame clones, with some not included. The sample lists 110,000 to 150,000 clones; about 86% were seen once. Source material: peripheral blood. These TCRs come from a human donor in a cohort sampled during active COVID-19.

This clone was counted once. This chain joins TRBV10-3 and TRBJ1-5; D unclear. V was shortened by 3 bases and J by 3 bases, with 3 bases between the two germline ends. CDR3 length equals 12 residues. Germline CDR1 and CDR2: ENHRY and SYGVKD. CDR3 sequence reads: CAISDVNQPQHF. The CDR3 region has the DNA TGTGCCATCAGTGACGTCAATCAGCCCCAGCATTTT.

The V call is TRBV6-6, the J call TRBJ2-4; no firm D call. This CDR3 spans 16 amino acids. Looked up from germline, CDR1 is MNHNY and CDR2 is SVGAGI (reference sequence). Trimming took 0 bases from V and 2 from J, leaving 11 bases between them. CDR3 sequence (DNA): TGTGCCAGCAGTTACTCGACGACAAGTACCAAAAACATTCAGTACTTC. This gives the protein CASSYSTTSTKNIQYF.

V usage is TRBV7-2 and J usage is TRBJ2-3, with 11 bases lining up with TRBD2. The length of the CDR3 is 16 residues. The V gene end was trimmed by 5 bases and the J gene end by 5 bases; junction bases not matched to a gene: 9. Germline CDR1 and CDR2: SGHTA and FQGNSA. In nucleotides, the CDR3 is TGTGCCAGCAGCCCCTCTGTAGCGGGGGGGCGAGATACGCAGTATTTT. Its translation is CASSPSVAGGRDTQYF.

Here the CDR3 reads CASSEGSSGGGQETQYF. DNA for the CDR3: TGTGCCAGCAGTGAAGGGAGCAGCGGGGGGGGCCAAGAGACCCAGTACTTC. V gene TRBV25-1 combines with J gene TRBJ2-5, with 10 positions matching TRBD2. After removal of 2 bases from V and 1 base from J, the junction contained 7 bases not matched to a gene. CDR1 and CDR2 (germline): MGHDK, SYGVNS. This CDR3 region has 17 residues.

The chain combines TRBV27 with TRBJ2-6; tentatively, D is TRBD2 (5 bases). Deletions cut 3 bases from V and 4 bases from J, with 16 bases between. The CDR3 spans 17 residues. The germline gives CDR1 MNHEY, CDR2 SMNVEV (reference sequence). This CDR3 reads CASSFSGRSSGANVLTF. CDR3 DNA sequence: TGTGCCAGCAGTTTCAGCGGAAGATCTTCAGGGGCCAACGTCCTGACTTTC.

The chain combines TRBV6-5 with TRBJ2-7; TRBD1 might be the D (5 bases). CDR3 length: 13 residues. Germline CDR1 reads MNHEY; CDR2 reads SVGAGI. Trimming took 7 bases from V and 2 from J, leaving 12 bases between them. The DNA of the CDR3 is TGTGCCAGCAAGCCCGACAGAACCTACGAGCAGTACTTC. Protein product: CASKPDRTYEQYF.

The rearrangement uses TRBV5-1 and TRBJ2-3; the match to TRBD2 covers 12 bases. The V gene's germline CDR1 is SGHRS and CDR2 YFSETQ. Trimming removed 4 bases from V and 2 bases from J; junction bases left unmatched: 5. The CDR3 covers 16 residues. CDR3 coding DNA: TGCGCCAGCAGCCTGGGGACTAGCGGGTACACAGATACGCAGTATTTT. Protein product: CASSLGTSGYTDTQYF.

V usage is TRBV27 and J usage is TRBJ2-4, with D perhaps matching TRBD1 (6 bases). This CDR3 has 16 amino acids. The V end lost 0 bases, the J end lost 5 bases, and 14 bases lay between the germline ends. Germline V gene sequence: CDR1 MNHEY, CDR2 SMNVEV (reference sequence). The CDR3 is CASSLSSARGQNIQYF. DNA for the CDR3: TGTGCCAGCAGTTTATCGTCGGCCAGGGGTCAAAACATTCAGTACTTC.

This rearrangement joins TRBV5-1 to TRBJ1-1; weak D call: TRBD1 (5 bases). V lost 2 bases and J lost 1, with 9 bases in between. CDR3 length equals 14 residues. Germline CDR1 is SGHRS and CDR2 is YFSETQ. The CDR3 is CASSLNTGNTEAFF. The CDR3 coding sequence is TGCGCCAGCAGCTTAAATACAGGGAACACTGAAGCTTTCTTT.

The chain links TRBV18 to TRBJ2-7; 7 nucleotides agree with TRBD1. The J segment lost 2 bases and the V segment lost 3 bases, leaving 4 bases of the junction unmatched. Germline-derived CDR1 and CDR2 are KGHSH and LQKENI. The CDR3 loop spans 14 amino acids. In DNA, the CDR3 is TGTGCCAGCTCACCGCCGGGACAGCCCTACGAGCAGTACTTC. Its translation: CASSPPGQPYEQYF.

As for this clone: The sample carries other DNA sequences with the same CDR3. The chain combines TRBV5-1 with TRBJ1-4; 9 bases are a match to TRBD1. There are 15 residues in the CDR3. Germline V gene lookup returns CDR1 SGHRS and CDR2 YFSETQ. V gave up 8 bases and J gave up 2 bases; unmatched junction bases: 7. The CDR3 reads CASSRDRGTNEKLFF. The CDR3 DNA reads TGCGCCAGTAGCAGAGACAGGGGGACTAATGAAAAACTGTTTTTT.

DNA of the CDR3: TGTGCCAGCAGCCCTAGCGGGGAAGAGACCCAGTACTTC. It codes for CASSPSGEETQYF. This sequence joins TRBV3-1 (or the pseudogene TRBV3-2) and TRBJ2-5; 9 nucleotides agree with TRBD2. V lost 4 bases to trimming and J lost 3 bases; unmatched junction nucleotides: 0. This CDR3 comprises 13 residues. The germline CDR1 and CDR2 sequences are LGHDT and YNNKEL (reference sequence).

V and J are TRBV9 and TRBJ1-1; tentative D call: TRBD1 (6 bases). CDR3 length: 15 residues. Trimming took 0 bases from V and 0 from J, leaving 9 bases between them. CDR1 is SGDLS, CDR2 YYNGEE, per germline. CDR3 region: CASSVDGQLNTEAFF. The DNA for the CDR3 is TGTGCCAGCAGCGTAGATGGACAGTTGAACACTGAAGCTTTCTTT.

This chain links TRBV6-8 with TRBJ2-4; D gene ambiguous. V was shortened by 6 bases and J by 3 bases, with 15 bases between the two germline ends. The CDR3 has 15 residues. CDR1 is MNHGY and CDR2 is SAAAGT in the germline V gene. In nucleotides, the CDR3 is TGTGCCAGCAGGAAAACCGGGTCTTGCAAAAACATTCAGTACTTC. It encodes CASRKTGSCKNIQYF.

This sequence joins TRBV21-1 and TRBJ1-2; the D call TRBD1 from the table was never checked on the DNA. TRBV21-1 corresponds to a pseudogene. The CDR3 extends over 13 amino acids. The CDR3 spells CASSPRRDYGYTF. The CDR3 DNA reads as TGTGCCAGCAGTCCTCGCAGGGACTATGGCTACACCTTC.

The rearrangement joins TRBV6-4 to TRBJ2-7, with TRBD1 matching over 8 bases. Germline loops: CDR1 MRHNA, CDR2 SNTAGT. The CDR3 has 18 residues. After removal of 0 bases from V and 2 bases from J, the junction contained 12 bases not matched to a gene. CDR3 protein: CASSDSNVTGQGAYEQYF. For the CDR3, the DNA is TGTGCCAGCAGTGACTCGAATGTGACTGGACAGGGAGCCTACGAGCAGTACTTC.

Here the CDR3 reads CASSLGGTDTQYF. As DNA, the CDR3 is TGTGCCAGCAGTCTGGGAGGCACAGATACGCAGTATTTT. V is TRBV28 and J is TRBJ2-3; possibly TRBD2 for D (5 bases). This CDR3 spans 13 amino acids. CDR1 and CDR2 from the germline V gene are MDHEN and SYDVKM. V lost 5 bases, J lost 1 base, and 7 bases lay in between.

The CDR3 region has the DNA TGTGCCAGCAGCTTGGATAGCGGGGGCCTAGGCACTCAGTACTTC. Amino acids: CASSLDSGGLGTQYF. The V and J genes are TRBV5-4 and TRBJ2-4, with 9 bases matching TRBD2. Trimming cost V 0 bases and J 12 bases; bases outside gene matches: 10. The CDR3 totals 15 residues. The germline gives CDR1 SGHNT, CDR2 YYREEE (reference sequence).

The count of this clone is one. This chain connects TRBV7-2 to TRBJ1-2; D is unclear. The V end was cut by 5 bases, the J end by 2 bases, with 9 bases between. The V gene's germline CDR1 is SGHTA and CDR2 FQGNSA. This CDR3 contains 13 residues. The CDR3 nucleotides are TGTGCCAGCAGCCTCCTCGGGAACTATGGCTACACCTTC. This codes for CASSLLGNYGYTF.

The chain has TRBV6-1 and TRBJ2-7; TRBD2 agrees at 8 bases. The germline V gene encodes CDR1 MNHNS and CDR2 SASEGT. V shed 2 bases, J shed 0 bases, and the junction held 6 bases outside the gene matches. The CDR3 has 16 residues. The CDR3 nucleotides read TGTGCCAGCAGTGAATTTATAGCGGGAAACTCCTACGAGCAGTACTTC. It yields the protein CASSEFIAGNSYEQYF.

The CDR3 region has the DNA TGTGCCAGTAGCCAGAAGCAGGGGACTGAAGCTTTCTTT. Translation gives CASSQKQGTEAFF. The chain employs TRBV19 and TRBJ1-1, with a possible D match to TRBD1 (6 bases). This CDR3 spans 13 amino acids. CDR1 and CDR2 (germline): LNHDA, SQIVND (reference sequence). Deletions cut 6 bases from V and 5 bases from J, with 13 bases between.

This clone was detected a few times. The V and J genes are TRBV12-3 or TRBV12-4 and TRBJ2-1, with TRBD1 matching 7 bases. This CDR3 has 13 amino acids. The V and J ends lost 6 bases and 7 bases, in that order; junction bases with no gene match: 6. CDR3 DNA: TGTGCCAGCAGCCCGAACAGGGGTAATGAGCAGTTCTTC. It yields the protein CASSPNRGNEQFF.

Concerning this clone itself: This sample includes further DNA sequences coding for the same CDR3. V and J are TRBV5-1 and TRBJ1-4, with 8 bases matching TRBD1. CDR3 length equals 14 residues. The V gene end was trimmed by 2 bases and the J gene end by 8 bases; junction bases not matched to a gene: 5. Germline lookup yields CDR1 SGHRS and CDR2 YFSETQ. The CDR3 DNA reads as TGCGCCAGCAGCTTTGGACAGGGTCGAGAAAAACTGTTTTTT. Its protein is CASSFGQGREKLFF.

The J gene is TRBJ2-7, the V gene TRBV5-1; 8 bases are a match to TRBD1. This CDR3 contains 15 residues. Trimming at V came to 0 bases and at J to 3 bases, leaving 5 bases not matched to a gene. The germline V gene encodes CDR1 SGHRS and CDR2 YFSETQ. The CDR3 nucleotides read TGCGCCAGCAGCTTGGTCCAGGGGGCGGTCTACGAGCAGTACTTC. This sequence encodes CASSLVQGAVYEQYF.

V and J are TRBV6-6 and TRBJ2-1, with D perhaps TRBD2 (6 bases). There are 17 residues in the CDR3. V was cut by 5 bases and J by 5 bases, with 22 bases left in between. CDR1 MNHNY and CDR2 SVGAGI come from the germline V gene (reference sequence). CDR3 sequence reads: CASSPPSWRGGHNEQFF. The CDR3, as DNA: TGTGCCAGCAGTCCCCCATCGTGGCGGGGCGGCCACAATGAGCAGTTCTTC.

The V and J genes are TRBV10-3 and TRBJ2-7; 7 nucleotides match TRBD1. The CDR3 loop spans 14 amino acids. CDR1 is ENHRY, CDR2 SYGVKD, per germline. J lost 0 bases, V lost 7 bases, and 6 bases had no gene match. This CDR3 is CAITRTGNSYEQYF. In DNA form, the CDR3 reads TGTGCCATCACTAGGACAGGCAACTCCTACGAGCAGTACTTC.

The V gene is TRBV6-5, the J gene TRBJ2-2; D gene unclear. The CDR3 extends over 15 amino acids. Trimming took 0 bases from V and 0 from J, leaving 5 bases between them. Germline lookup yields CDR1 MNHEY and CDR2 SVGAGI. The CDR3 bases are TGTGCCAGCAGTTACTCCAGGTCGAACACCGGGGAGCTGTTTTTT. The encoded protein is CASSYSRSNTGELFF.

V and J are TRBV7-9 and TRBJ2-1, with 11 bases fitting TRBD2. Unmatched junction bases numbered 4, after V lost 2 bases and J lost 4 bases. The CDR3 totals 16 residues. Germline V gene lookup returns CDR1 SEHNR and CDR2 FQNEAQ (reference sequence). CDR3: CASSLSGLADYNEQFF. Written as DNA, the CDR3 is TGTGCCAGCAGCTTATCGGGACTAGCGGATTACAATGAGCAGTTCTTC.